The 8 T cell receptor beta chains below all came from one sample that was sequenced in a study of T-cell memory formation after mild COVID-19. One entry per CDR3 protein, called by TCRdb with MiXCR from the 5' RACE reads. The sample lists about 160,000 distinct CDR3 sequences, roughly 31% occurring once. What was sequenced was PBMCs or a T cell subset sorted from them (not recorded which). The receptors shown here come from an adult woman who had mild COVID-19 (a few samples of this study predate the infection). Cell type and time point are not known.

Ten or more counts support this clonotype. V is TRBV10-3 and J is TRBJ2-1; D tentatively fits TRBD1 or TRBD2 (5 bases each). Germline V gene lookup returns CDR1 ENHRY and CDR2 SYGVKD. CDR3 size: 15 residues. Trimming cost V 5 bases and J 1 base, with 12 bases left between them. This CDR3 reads CAISSGTPSYNEQFF. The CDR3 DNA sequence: TGTGCCATCAGTTCCGGGACCCCTTCCTACAATGAGCAGTTCTTC.

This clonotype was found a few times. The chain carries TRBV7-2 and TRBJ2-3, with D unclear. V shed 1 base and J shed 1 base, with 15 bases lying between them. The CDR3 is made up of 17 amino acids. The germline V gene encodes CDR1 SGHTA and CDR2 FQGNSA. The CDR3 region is CASSLVPRASGTDTQYF. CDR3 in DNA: TGTGCCAGCAGCTTAGTCCCCCGGGCGAGCGGCACAGATACGCAGTATTTT.

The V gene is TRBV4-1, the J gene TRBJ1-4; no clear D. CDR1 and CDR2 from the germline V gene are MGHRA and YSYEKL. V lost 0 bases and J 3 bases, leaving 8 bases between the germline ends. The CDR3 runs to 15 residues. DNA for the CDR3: TGCGCCAGCAGCCAAGATAGTATCCCTAATGAAAAACTGTTTTTT. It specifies CASSQDSIPNEKLFF.

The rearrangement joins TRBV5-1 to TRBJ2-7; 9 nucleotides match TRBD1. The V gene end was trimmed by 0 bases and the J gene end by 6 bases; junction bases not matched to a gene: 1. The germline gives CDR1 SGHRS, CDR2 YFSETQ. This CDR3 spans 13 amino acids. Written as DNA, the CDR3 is TGCGCCAGCAGCTTGGTACAGGGGGCCGAGCAGTACTTC. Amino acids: CASSLVQGAEQYF.

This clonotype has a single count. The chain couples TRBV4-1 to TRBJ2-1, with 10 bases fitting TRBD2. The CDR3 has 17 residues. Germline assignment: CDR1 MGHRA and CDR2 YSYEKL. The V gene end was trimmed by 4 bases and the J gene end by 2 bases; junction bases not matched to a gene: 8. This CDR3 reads CASSPGGAGGPYNEQFF. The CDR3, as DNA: TGCGCCAGCAGCCCAGGGGGAGCGGGGGGGCCCTACAATGAGCAGTTCTTC.

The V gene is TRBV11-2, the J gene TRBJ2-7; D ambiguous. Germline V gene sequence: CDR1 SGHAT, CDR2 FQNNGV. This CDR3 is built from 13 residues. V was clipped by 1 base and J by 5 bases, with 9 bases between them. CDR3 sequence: CASSLVGSHEQYF. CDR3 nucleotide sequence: TGTGCCAGCAGCTTAGTAGGATCCCACGAGCAGTACTTC.

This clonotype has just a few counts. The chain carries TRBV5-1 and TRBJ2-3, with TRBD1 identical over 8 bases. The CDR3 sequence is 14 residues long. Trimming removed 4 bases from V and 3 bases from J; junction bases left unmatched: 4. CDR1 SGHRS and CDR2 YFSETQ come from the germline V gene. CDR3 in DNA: TGCGCCAGCAGCCCTCGGACAGGGACAGATACGCAGTATTTT. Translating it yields CASSPRTGTDTQYF. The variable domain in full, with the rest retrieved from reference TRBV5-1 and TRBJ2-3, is KAGVTQTPRYLIKTRGQQVTLSCSPISGHRSVSWYQQTPGQGLQFLFEYFSETQRNKGNFPGRFSGRQFSNSRSEMNVSTLELGDSALYLCASSPRTGTDTQYFGPGTRLTVL.

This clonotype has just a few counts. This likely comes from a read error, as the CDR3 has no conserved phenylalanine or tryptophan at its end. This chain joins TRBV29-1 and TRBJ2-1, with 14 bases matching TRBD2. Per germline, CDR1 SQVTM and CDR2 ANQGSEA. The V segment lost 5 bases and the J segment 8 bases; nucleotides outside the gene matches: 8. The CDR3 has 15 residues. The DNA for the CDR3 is TGCAGCGTTCGATCGGGACTAGCGGGAGTGTATGAGCAGTTCCTC. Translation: CSVRSGLAGVYEQFL.